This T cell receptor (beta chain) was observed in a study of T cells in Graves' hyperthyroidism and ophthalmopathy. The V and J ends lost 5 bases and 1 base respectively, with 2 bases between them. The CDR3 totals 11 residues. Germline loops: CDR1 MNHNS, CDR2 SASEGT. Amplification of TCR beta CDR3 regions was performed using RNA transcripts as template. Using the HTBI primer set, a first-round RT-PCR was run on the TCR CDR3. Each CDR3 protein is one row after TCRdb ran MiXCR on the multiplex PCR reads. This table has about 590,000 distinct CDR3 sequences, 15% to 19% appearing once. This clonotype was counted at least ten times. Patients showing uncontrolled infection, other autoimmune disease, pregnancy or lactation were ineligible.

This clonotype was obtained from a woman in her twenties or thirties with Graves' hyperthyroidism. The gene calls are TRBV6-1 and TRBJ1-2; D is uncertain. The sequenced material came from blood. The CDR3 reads CASSFNYGYTF. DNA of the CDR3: TGTGCCAGCAGTTTTAACTATGGCTACACCTTC.